A single sample gave rise to the 3 T cell receptor beta chains below, sequenced in a study of T-cell memory formation after mild COVID-19. TCRdb recomputed calls from the 5' RACE reads with MiXCR, one row per CDR3 protein. Here the sample spans about 140,000 distinct CDR3 sequences, around 13% being singletons. The sample taken for sequencing was PBMCs or a T cell subset sorted from them (not recorded which). Receptors were obtained from an adult woman who had mild COVID-19 (a few samples of this study predate the infection). Cell type and time point are not known.

The sample holds a few counts of this clonotype. The chain couples TRBV20-1 to TRBJ2-5; D gene ambiguous. V was shortened by 1 base and J by 2 bases, with 8 bases between the two germline ends. Germline V gene lookup returns CDR1 DFQATT and CDR2 SNEGSKA (reference sequence). The length of the CDR3 is 13 residues. CDR3 sequence reads: CSARVGPQETQYF. DNA for the CDR3: TGCAGTGCTAGAGTCGGGCCTCAAGAGACCCAGTACTTC.

The chain joins TRBV5-4 to TRBJ1-2; D is perhaps TRBD1 (5 bases). V was cut by 0 bases and J by 4 bases, with 13 bases left in between. CDR3 length equals 15 residues. Per the germline V gene, CDR1 is SGHNT and CDR2 is YYREEE (reference sequence). The chain's CDR3 is CASSLGPQGTYGYTF. The CDR3 coding sequence is TGTGCCAGCAGCTTGGGACCCCAGGGCACCTATGGCTACACCTTC.

This clonotype turned up a few times. This chain connects TRBV7-3 to TRBJ1-1; D unclear. V was clipped by 1 base and J by 1 base, with 7 bases between them. This CDR3 has 14 residues. Germline values: CDR1 SGHTA, CDR2 FQGTGA. The CDR3 nucleotides read TGTGCCAGCAGCTTAAGATCAGGGAACACTGAAGCTTTCTTT. Encoded protein: CASSLRSGNTEAFF.